A selection of T cell receptor beta chains follows, all from one sample in a study of blood T cell repertoires in COVID-19. Measured with immunoSEQ multiplex PCR; TCRdb has only the in-frame clones, and not every one. The table lists some 200,000 clones, 88% of them singletons, with just over 2.5% in the top ten. The sample comprised PBMCs or T cells enriched from blood (not recorded which). The receptors were sampled from a woman aged 25 to 39 who had recovered from COVID-19. Both conserved end residues are part of each CDR3. D genes are given only for firm matches. Clone size appears in some rows only: once, few, many, or a class for an expanded clone.

size	V	J	D	DNA	CDR3
.	TRBV7-9	TRBJ2-6	TRBD1	TGTGCCAGCAGCGTAGGACAGGACTTTTTATTTACTGGGGCCAACGTCCTGACTTTC	CASSVGQDFLFTGANVLTF
.	TRBV9	TRBJ2-3	.	TGTGCCAGCAGCGTAGACCCTGAAAATTACGGACACACAGATACGCAGTATTTT	CASSVDPENYGHTDTQYF
.	TRBV4-1	TRBJ2-7	TRBD1	TGCGCCAGCAGCAGAGGGCACCAGGGGGCCGACGAGCAGTACTTC	CASSRGHQGADEQYF
.	TRBV9	TRBJ1-1	.	TGTGCCAGCAGCGTAGGGGGGGAGGAAAAAGCTTTCTTT	CASSVGGEEKAFF
.	TRBV9	TRBJ1-2	.	TGTGCCAGCAGCACTACCGGACAGAAAGCTAACTATGGCTACACCTTC	CASSTTGQKANYGYTF
few	TRBV6-5	TRBJ2-7	TRBD1	TGTGCCAGCAATTGGGACAGGGCACAAGGCTACGAGCAGTACTTC	CASNWDRAQGYEQYF
.	TRBV9	TRBJ1-2	TRBD1	TGTGCCAGCAGCACTGGTTTGACAGGGAGTAGGTATGGCTACACCTTC	CASSTGLTGSRYGYTF
.	TRBV5-6	TRBJ2-7	TRBD1	TGTGCCAGCAGCCAGGGACAGAGCTTCTACGAGCAGTACTTC	CASSQGQSFYEQYF
.	TRBV3-1/TRBV3-2	TRBJ2-3	.	TGTGCCAGCAGCCATCGCTGGACAGTTGGTTCAGATACGCAGTATTTT	CASSHRWTVGSDTQYF
.	TRBV7-2	TRBJ1-1	TRBD1	TGTGCCAGCAGCTTAGTCACAGGGGAAATGAACACTGAAGCTTTCTTT	CASSLVTGEMNTEAFF
.	TRBV9	TRBJ2-3	TRBD2	TGTGCCAGCAGCCCAACTAGCGGGGGGGCAGATACGCAGTATTTT	CASSPTSGGADTQYF
.	TRBV7-2	TRBJ1-2	TRBD1	TGTGCCAGCAGCCCGAGCGGGACAGGGGGCGATGGCTACACCTTC	CASSPSGTGGDGYTF
.	TRBV5-1	TRBJ2-1	TRBD2	TGCGCCAGCAGCTTGGAAGGGGCCGCGGGGGGCCTCAATGAGCAGTTCTTC	CASSLEGAAGGLNEQFF
once	TRBV27	TRBJ1-3	.	TGTGCCAGCAGCGACAGTCTCTCTGGAAACACCATATATTTT	CASSDSLSGNTIYF
.	TRBV5-4	TRBJ2-7	.	TGTGCCAGCAGCTTGTTGTGGGGCGGTTTCGAGCAGTACTTC	CASSLLWGGFEQYF
.	TRBV6-5	TRBJ2-7	.	TGTGCCAGCAGTTACGGGCAGCACCGCCGATACGAGCAGTACTTC	CASSYGQHRRYEQYF
.	TRBV4-3	TRBJ1-1	.	TGCGCCAGCAGCCAAGGGGGCCTGAACACTGAAGCTTTCTTT	CASSQGGLNTEAFF
.	TRBV7-9	TRBJ1-1	TRBD1	TGTGCCAGCAGCAACAGGGGCAGAAGCACTGAAGCTTTCTTT	CASSNRGRSTEAFF
.	TRBV5-1	TRBJ1-1	TRBD1	TGCGCCAGCAGCTTTAAACAGGGGGCGAAGGGAACTGAAGCTTTCTTT	CASSFKQGAKGTEAFF
.	TRBV7-3	TRBJ2-1	TRBD1	TGTGCCAGCAGCTCACAAGAAACAGGGGTCAATGAGCAGTTCTTC	CASSSQETGVNEQFF
.	TRBV7-2	TRBJ1-5	.	TGTGCCAGCGGGGTCGGGGGTGGAGTTGGCAATCAGCCCCAGCATTTT	CASGVGGGVGNQPQHF
.	TRBV11-1	TRBJ2-3	TRBD2	TGTGCCAGCAGCTTGGGTCTAGCGGGGGGGAGGTATTTT	CASSLGLAGGRYF
.	TRBV11-2	TRBJ1-5	.	TGTGCCAGCAGCTTAGGACGCGGGTCTAGCAATCAGCCCCAGCATTTT	CASSLGRGSSNQPQHF
.	TRBV12-2	TRBJ2-7	.	TGTGCAAGTCGCTTATGTGTCGGGGACAGGGGAAAACACGAGCAGTACTTC	CASRLCVGDRGKHEQYF
.	TRBV5-4	TRBJ2-7	.	TGTGCCAGCAGCTTGATTGGTGCGGGGCCCGGGGAGCAGTACTTC	CASSLIGAGPGEQYF
.	TRBV9	TRBJ2-2	TRBD2	TGTGCCAGCAGCGCGGCGGGGGGGAACACCGGGGAGCTGTTTTTT	CASSAAGGNTGELFF
.	TRBV7-3	TRBJ1-2	.	TGTGCCAGCAGCTTAACCGGGGGGGCCCATGGCTACACCTTC	CASSLTGGAHGYTF
.	TRBV5-6	TRBJ1-1	.	TGTGCCAGCAGCTTCGGACAATTTGAAGCTTTCTTT	CASSFGQFEAFF
.	TRBV7-2	TRBJ2-7	TRBD2	TGTGCCAGCAGCTTAGCTAGCGGGGGGCCTTACGAGCAGTACTTC	CASSLASGGPYEQYF
.	TRBV5-6	TRBJ1-2	TRBD1	TGTGCCAGCAGCTTAGGACAGGGTGGCTACACCTTC	CASSLGQGGYTF
.	TRBV7-2	TRBJ2-1	.	TGTGCCAGCAGCCTAAGAACAGCCCGAGATGAGCAGTTCTTC	CASSLRTARDEQFF
.	TRBV6-2/TRBV6-3	TRBJ2-7	.	TGTGCCAGCAGTCCACTTCCCTACGAGCAGTACTTC	CASSPLPYEQYF
.	TRBV19	TRBJ2-2	.	TGTGCAACAGTAAGGAGGGAGGACACCGGGGAGCTGTTTTTT	CATVRREDTGELFF
.	TRBV7-9	TRBJ2-1	TRBD2	TGTGCCAGCAGCTTAGACGGTCTAGCGGGGGGCCGGGAGCAGTTCTTC	CASSLDGLAGGREQFF
.	TRBV3-1/TRBV3-2	TRBJ1-2	.	TGTGCCAGCAGCCAAGGGAGGAGGGTGAACTATGGCTACACCTTC	CASSQGRRVNYGYTF
.	TRBV7-3	TRBJ2-1	TRBD2	TGTGCCAGCAGCTCCCCCCCAGCGGGGGGGCCGGGTGAGCAGTTCTTC	CASSSPPAGGPGEQFF
.	TRBV25-1	TRBJ1-4	.	TGTGCCAGCAGTGAATCGGGGGGTAATGAAAAACTGTTTTTT	CASSESGGNEKLFF
.	TRBV18	TRBJ2-7	.	TGTGCCAGCTCACCCCCACGGGGGAGTTCGCTCGAGCAGTACTTC	CASSPPRGSSLEQYF
few	TRBV5-1	TRBJ2-2	TRBD1	TGCGCCAGCAGCTTGCGTGACAGGGCCACCGGGGAGCTGTTTTTT	CASSLRDRATGELFF
few	TRBV15	TRBJ2-7	.	TGTGCCACCAGCCCCGTGGAGGTCTCCTACGAGCAGTACTTC	CATSPVEVSYEQYF